This T cell receptor (beta chain) was captured by sequencing in a study of T cells in Graves' hyperthyroidism and ophthalmopathy. Germline loops: CDR1 KGHDR, CDR2 SFDVKD. With V trimmed by 7 bases and J by 5 bases, 10 bases remained unmatched. The CDR3 covers 15 residues. Uncontrolled infection, other autoimmune disease, pregnancy or lactation disqualified patients from enrolment. The diagnostic basis comprised clinical symptoms, serum thyroxine and TRAb, thyroid ultrasound and orbital computed tomography. This sample holds PBMCs from roughly 10 ml fresh peripheral blood. In this sample, this clonotype turned up a few times. Amplification of TCR beta CDR3 regions used RNA as the template. Carried out on the TCR CDR3, a first-round RT-PCR used the HTBI primer set. TCRdb re-called the multiplex PCR reads with MiXCR, one entry per CDR3 protein. The sample lists fewer than 700,000 distinct CDR3 sequences; about a sixth were seen once.

The sequenced sample consisted of blood. The rearrangement uses TRBV24-1 and TRBJ2-3; TRBD1 agrees at 8 bases. The TCR originated in a woman aged 30 to 39 with Graves' hyperthyroidism. This chain's CDR3 is CATSVRQGAGDTQYF. CDR3 DNA sequence: TGTGCCACCAGCGTTCGGCAGGGGGCTGGAGATACGCAGTATTTT.